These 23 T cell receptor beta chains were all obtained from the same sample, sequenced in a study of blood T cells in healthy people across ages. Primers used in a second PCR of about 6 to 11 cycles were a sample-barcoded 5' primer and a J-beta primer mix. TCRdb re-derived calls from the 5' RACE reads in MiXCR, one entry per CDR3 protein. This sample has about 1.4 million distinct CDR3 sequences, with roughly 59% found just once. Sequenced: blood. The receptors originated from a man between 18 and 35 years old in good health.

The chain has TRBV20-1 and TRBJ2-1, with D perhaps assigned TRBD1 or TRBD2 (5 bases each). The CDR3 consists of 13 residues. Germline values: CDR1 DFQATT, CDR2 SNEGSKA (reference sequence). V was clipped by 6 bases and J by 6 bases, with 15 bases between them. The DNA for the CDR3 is TGCAGTGCGCCCGGGACGGATATCAATGAGCAGTTCTTC. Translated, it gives CSAPGTDINEQFF.

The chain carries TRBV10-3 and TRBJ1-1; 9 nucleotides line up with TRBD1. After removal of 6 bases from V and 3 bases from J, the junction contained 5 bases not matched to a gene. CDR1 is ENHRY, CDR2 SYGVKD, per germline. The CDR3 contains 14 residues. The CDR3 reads CAIRGTGLDTEAFF. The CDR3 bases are TGTGCCATCAGGGGGACAGGGTTGGACACTGAAGCTTTCTTT.

The DNA of the CDR3 is TGCGCCAGCAGCTCACCCCCGGGACATGGAGTAACTAACTATGGCTACACCTTC. As protein: CASSSPPGHGVTNYGYTF. The chain recombines TRBV5-1 with TRBJ1-2; D possibly corresponds to TRBD1 (6 bases). This CDR3 is built from 18 residues. Germline loops: CDR1 SGHRS, CDR2 YFSETQ. The V end lost 3 bases, the J end lost 0 bases, and 21 bases lay between the germline ends.

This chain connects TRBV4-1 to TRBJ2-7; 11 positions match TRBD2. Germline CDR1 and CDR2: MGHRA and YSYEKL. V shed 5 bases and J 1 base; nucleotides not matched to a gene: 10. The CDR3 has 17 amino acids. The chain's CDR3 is CASSIDPPSGRSYEQYF. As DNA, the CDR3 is TGCGCCAGCAGCATCGACCCCCCTAGCGGGAGGTCCTACGAGCAGTACTTC.

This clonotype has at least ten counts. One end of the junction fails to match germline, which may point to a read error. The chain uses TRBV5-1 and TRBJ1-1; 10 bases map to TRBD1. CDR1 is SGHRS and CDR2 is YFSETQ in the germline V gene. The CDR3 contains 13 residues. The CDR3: CASSPGQGTEAFF. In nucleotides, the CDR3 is TGTGCCAGCTCACCGGGACAGGGGACTGAAGCTTTCTTT.

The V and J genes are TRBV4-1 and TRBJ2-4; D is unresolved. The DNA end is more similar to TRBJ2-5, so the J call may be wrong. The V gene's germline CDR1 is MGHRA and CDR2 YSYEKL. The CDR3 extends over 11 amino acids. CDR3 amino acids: CARSEAETQYF. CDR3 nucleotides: TGCGCCAGAAGCGAAGCGGAGACCCAGTACTTC.

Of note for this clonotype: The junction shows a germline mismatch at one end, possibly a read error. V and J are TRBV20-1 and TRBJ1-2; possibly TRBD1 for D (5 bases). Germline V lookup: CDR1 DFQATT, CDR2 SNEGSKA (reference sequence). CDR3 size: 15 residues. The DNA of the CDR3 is TGCAGTGCTGGAGACTTCGGAGGGGCGCGATATGGCTACACCTTC. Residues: CSAGDFGGARYGYTF.

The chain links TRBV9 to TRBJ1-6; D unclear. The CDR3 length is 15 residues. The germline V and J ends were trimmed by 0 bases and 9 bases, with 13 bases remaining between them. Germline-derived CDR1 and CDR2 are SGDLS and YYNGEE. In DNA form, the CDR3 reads TGTGCCAGCAGCGTAGCTGGTGGCGGCGGTTCACCCCTCCACTTT. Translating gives CASSVAGGGGSPLHF.

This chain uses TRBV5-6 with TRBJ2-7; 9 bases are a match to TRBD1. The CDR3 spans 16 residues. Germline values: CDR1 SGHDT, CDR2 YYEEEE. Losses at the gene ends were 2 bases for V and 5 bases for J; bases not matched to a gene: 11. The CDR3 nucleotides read TGTGCCAGCAGCTTCAGTGGGACAGGGTTGTCCGACGAGCAGTACTTC. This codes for CASSFSGTGLSDEQYF.

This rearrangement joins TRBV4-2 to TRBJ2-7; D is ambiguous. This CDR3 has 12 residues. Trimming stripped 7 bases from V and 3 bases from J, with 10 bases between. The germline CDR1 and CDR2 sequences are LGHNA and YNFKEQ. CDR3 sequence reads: CASIHRSYEQYF. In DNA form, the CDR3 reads TGTGCCAGCATCCATAGGAGCTACGAGCAGTACTTC.

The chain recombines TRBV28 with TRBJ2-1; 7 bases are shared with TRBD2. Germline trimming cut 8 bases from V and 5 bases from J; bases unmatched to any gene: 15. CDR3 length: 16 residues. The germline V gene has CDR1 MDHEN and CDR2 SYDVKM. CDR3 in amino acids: CASRFTRGVRDNEQFF. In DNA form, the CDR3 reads TGTGCCAGCCGATTTACACGGGGGGTTCGGGACAATGAGCAGTTCTTC.

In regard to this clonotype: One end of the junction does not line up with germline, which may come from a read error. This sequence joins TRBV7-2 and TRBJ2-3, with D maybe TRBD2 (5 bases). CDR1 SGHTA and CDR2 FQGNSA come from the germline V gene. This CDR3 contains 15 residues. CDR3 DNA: TGTGCCAGCAGCTCCGTAGCGACAATTGCAGATGCGCAGTATTTT. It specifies CASSSVATIADAQYF.

The CDR3 DNA is TGTGCCAGCAGTGAGAAAACGGGAAGGCAAGAGACCCAGTACTTC. Translated: CASSEKTGRQETQYF. The chain links TRBV2 to TRBJ2-5, with a possible D match to TRBD2 (5 bases). Germline-derived CDR1 and CDR2 are SNHLY and FYNNEI. The ends were cut back, 3 bases at V and 2 bases at J, with 13 bases in the middle. CDR3 length: 15 amino acids.

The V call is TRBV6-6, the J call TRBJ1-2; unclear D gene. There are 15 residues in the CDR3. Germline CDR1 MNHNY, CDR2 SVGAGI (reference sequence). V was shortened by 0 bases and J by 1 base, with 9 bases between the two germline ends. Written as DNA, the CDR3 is TGTGCCAGCAGTTACTCAGGCGCGGATAACTATGGCTACACCTTC. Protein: CASSYSGADNYGYTF.

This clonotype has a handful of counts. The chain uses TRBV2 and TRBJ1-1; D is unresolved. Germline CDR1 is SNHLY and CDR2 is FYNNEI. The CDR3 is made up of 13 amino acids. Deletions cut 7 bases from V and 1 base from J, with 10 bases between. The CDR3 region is CASILTANTEAFF. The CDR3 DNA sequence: TGTGCCAGCATTCTCACAGCGAACACTGAAGCTTTCTTT.

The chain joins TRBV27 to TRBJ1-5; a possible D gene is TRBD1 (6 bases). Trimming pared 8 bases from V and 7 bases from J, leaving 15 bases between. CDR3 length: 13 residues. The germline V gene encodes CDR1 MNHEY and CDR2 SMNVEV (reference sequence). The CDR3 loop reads CASSTGIRQPQHF. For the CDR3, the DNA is TGTGCCAGCTCTACAGGGATCCGGCAGCCCCAGCATTTT.

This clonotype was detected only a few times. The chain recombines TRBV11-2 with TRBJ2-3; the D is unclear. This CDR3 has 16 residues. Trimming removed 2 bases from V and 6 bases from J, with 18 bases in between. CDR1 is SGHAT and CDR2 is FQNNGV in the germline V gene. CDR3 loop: CASSLYLDTLLDTQYF. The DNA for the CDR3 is TGTGCCAGCAGCTTATATCTCGACACCTTATTGGATACGCAGTATTTT. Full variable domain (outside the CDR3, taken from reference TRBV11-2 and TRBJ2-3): EAGVAQSPRYKIIEKRQSVAFWCNPISGHATLYWYQQILGQGPKLLIQFQNNGVVDDSQLPKDRFSAERLKGVDSTLKIQPAKLEDSAVYLCASSLYLDTLLDTQYFGPGTRLTVL.

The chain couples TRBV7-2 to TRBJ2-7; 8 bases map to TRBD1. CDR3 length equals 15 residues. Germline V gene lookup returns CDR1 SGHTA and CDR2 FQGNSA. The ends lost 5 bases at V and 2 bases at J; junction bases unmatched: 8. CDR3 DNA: TGTGCCAGCAGCCGTCGACAGGGGAGTCCCTACGAGCAGTACTTC. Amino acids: CASSRRQGSPYEQYF.

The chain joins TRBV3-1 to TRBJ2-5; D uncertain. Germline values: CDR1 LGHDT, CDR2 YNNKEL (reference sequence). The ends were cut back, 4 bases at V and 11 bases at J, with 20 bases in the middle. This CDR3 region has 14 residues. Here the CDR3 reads CASSRRPLANEQYF. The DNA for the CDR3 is TGTGCCAGCAGCCGTCGACCGCTCGCAAATGAGCAGTACTTC.

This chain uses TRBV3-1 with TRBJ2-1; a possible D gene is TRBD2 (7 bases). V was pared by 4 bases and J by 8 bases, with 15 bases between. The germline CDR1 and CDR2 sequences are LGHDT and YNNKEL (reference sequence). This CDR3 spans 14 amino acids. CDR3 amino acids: CASSLRGAGYEQFF. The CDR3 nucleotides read TGTGCCAGCAGCCTCCGGGGGGCTGGCTATGAGCAGTTCTTC.

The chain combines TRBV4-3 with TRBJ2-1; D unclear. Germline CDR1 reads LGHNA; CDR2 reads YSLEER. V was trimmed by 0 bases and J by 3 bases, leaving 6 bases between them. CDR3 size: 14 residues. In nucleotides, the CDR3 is TGCGCCAGCAGCCAAGATTACGACTACAATGAGCAGTTCTTC. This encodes CASSQDYDYNEQFF.

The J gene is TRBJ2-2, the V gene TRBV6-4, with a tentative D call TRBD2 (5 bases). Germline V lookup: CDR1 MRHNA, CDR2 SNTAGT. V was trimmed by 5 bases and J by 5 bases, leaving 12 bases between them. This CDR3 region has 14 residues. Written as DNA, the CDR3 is TGTGCCAGCAGTTCCGCTAGCACGACCGGGGAGCTGTTTTTT. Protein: CASSSASTTGELFF.

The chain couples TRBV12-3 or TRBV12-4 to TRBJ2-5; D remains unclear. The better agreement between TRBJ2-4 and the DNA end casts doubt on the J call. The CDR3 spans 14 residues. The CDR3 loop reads CASRRLGFENIQYF. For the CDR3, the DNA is TGTGCCAGCAGAAGGTTGGGTTTCGAAAACATTCAGTACTTC.